This T cell receptor (beta chain) was identified during a study of Graves' ophthalmopathy and Graves' hyperthyroidism. This clonotype was observed at least ten times. No antigen is known for it. Aged 18 to 65, hyperthyroidism patients had been newly diagnosed, with under 2 months' duration. Germline CDR1 reads GTSNPN; CDR2 reads SVGIG (reference sequence). The V gene lost 1 base and the J gene lost 4 bases, with 9 bases spanning the gap. The length of the CDR3 is 13 residues. Points from the study as a whole: Ophthalmopathy versus stable hyperthyroidism: 13-signature model gave less than 90% sensitivity, 75% to 83% specificity. Most expanded thyroid clonotypes above 0.001 frequency also appeared in blood.

RNA transcripts were the source from which TCR beta CDR3 regions were amplified. HTBI primers primed a first-round RT-PCR, and a second-round multiplex PCR followed. Each CDR3 protein gets one entry after TCRdb re-called the multiplex PCR reads with MiXCR. The table lists 400,000 to 500,000 distinct CDR3 sequences, roughly 21% of them singletons, with roughly 3% in the top ten. The receptor's source is a woman aged 18-29 years with stable Graves' hyperthyroidism. V usage is TRBV30 and J usage is TRBJ2-3; TRBD1 is a possible D gene (5 bases). The sequenced sample was peripheral blood. In DNA, the CDR3 is TGTGCCTGGAGTGGGGGCAGCGCAGATACGCAGTATTTT. It translates to CAWSGGSADTQYF.